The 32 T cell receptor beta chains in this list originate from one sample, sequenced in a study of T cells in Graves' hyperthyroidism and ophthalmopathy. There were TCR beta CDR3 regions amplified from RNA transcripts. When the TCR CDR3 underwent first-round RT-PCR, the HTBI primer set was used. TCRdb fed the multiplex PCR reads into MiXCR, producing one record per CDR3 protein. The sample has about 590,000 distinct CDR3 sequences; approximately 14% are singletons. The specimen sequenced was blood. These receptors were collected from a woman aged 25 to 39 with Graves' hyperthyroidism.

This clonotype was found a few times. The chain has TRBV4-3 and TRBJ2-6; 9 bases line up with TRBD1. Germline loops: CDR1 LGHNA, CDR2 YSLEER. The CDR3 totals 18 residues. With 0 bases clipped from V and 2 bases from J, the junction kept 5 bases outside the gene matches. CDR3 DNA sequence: TGCGCCAGCAGCCAAGATACAGGGGGCTTTACTGGGGCCAACGTCCTGACTTTC. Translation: CASSQDTGGFTGANVLTF.

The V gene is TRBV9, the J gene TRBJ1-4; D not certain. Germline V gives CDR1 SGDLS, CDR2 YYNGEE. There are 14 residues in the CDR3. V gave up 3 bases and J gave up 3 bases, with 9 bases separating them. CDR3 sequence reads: CASSGGRANEKLFF. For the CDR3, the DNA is TGTGCCAGCAGCGGCGGGAGGGCTAATGAAAAACTGTTTTTT.

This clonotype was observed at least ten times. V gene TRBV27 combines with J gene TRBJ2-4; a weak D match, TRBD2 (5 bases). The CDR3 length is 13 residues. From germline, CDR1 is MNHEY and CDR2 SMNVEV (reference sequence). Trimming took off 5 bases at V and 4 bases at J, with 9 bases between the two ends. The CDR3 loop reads CASSIPGKNIQYF. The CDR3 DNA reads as TGTGCCAGCAGTATTCCGGGGAAAAACATTCAGTACTTC.

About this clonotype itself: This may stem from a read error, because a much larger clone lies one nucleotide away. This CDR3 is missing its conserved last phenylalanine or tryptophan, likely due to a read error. CDR3 sequence: CASSPGSGNQPQHL. DNA of the CDR3: TGTGCCAGCAGCCCCGGGTCTGGCAATCAGCCCCAGCATCTT. The chain carries TRBV7-9 and TRBJ1-5; D is undetermined. CDR1 and CDR2 (germline): SEHNR, FQNEAQ (reference sequence). CDR3 length equals 14 residues. The germline V and J ends were trimmed by 5 bases and 2 bases, with 10 bases remaining between them.

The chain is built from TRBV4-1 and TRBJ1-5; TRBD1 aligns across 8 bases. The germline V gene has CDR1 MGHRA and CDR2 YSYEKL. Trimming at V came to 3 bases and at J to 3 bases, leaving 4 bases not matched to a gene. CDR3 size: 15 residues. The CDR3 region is CASSQTGVNNQPQHF. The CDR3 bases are TGCGCCAGCAGCCAGACAGGGGTAAACAATCAGCCCCAGCATTTT.

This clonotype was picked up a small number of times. The CDR3, as DNA: TGTGCCATCAGTGAGTCCCCTGGACTTACTAACTATGGCTACACCTTC. It is translated as CAISESPGLTNYGYTF. The J gene is TRBJ1-2, the V gene TRBV10-3; no definite D call. With 0 bases removed from V and 0 bases from J, the gap between germline ends came to 11 bases. This CDR3 has 16 residues. Per germline, CDR1 ENHRY and CDR2 SYGVKD.

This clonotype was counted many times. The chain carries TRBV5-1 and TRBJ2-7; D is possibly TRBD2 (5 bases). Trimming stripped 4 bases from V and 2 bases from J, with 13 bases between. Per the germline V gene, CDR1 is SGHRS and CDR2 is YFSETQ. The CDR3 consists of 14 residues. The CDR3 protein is CASSMDGETYEQYF. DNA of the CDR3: TGCGCCAGCAGCATGGACGGGGAGACCTACGAGCAGTACTTC.

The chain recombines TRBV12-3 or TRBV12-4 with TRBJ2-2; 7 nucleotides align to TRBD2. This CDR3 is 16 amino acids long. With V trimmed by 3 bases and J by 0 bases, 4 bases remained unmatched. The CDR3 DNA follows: TGTGCCAGCAGTTTGATCGGGGGGTCGAACACCGGGGAGCTGTTTTTT. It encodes CASSLIGGSNTGELFF.

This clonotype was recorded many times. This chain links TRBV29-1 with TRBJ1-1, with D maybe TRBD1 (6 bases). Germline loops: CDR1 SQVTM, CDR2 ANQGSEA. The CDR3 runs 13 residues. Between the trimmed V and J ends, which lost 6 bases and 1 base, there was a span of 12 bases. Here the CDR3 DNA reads TGCAGCGTGAAGGGACACAGGAACACTGAAGCTTTCTTT. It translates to CSVKGHRNTEAFF.

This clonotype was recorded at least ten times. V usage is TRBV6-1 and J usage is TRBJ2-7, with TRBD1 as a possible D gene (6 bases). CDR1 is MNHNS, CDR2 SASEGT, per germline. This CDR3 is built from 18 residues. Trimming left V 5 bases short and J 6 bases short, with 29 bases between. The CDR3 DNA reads TGTGCCAGCAGTCCCCAGGGGCGTGCAGGAACTAGAACCGGCGAGCAGTACTTC. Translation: CASSPQGRAGTRTGEQYF.

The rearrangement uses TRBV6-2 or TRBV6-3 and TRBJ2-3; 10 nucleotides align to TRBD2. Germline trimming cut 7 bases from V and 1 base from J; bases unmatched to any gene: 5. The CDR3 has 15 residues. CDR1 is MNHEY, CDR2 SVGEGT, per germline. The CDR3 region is CASNDGTSGTDTQYF. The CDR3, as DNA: TGTGCCAGCAACGACGGGACTAGCGGCACAGATACGCAGTATTTT.

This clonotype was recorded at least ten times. CDR3 nucleotide sequence: TGTGCCAGCAGCGCACGGACAGGGTACTCTGGGGCCAACGTCCTGACTTTC. It specifies CASSARTGYSGANVLTF. The chain employs TRBV28 and TRBJ2-6; 8 bases match TRBD1. Germline values: CDR1 MDHEN, CDR2 SYDVKM. This CDR3 has 17 residues. Trimming at V came to 6 bases and at J to 0 bases, leaving 7 bases not matched to a gene. The full variable domain, its missing parts supplied by reference TRBV28 and TRBJ2-6, is DVKVTQSSRYLVKRTGEKVFLECVQDMDHENMFWYRQDPGLGLRLIYFSYDVKMKEKGDIPEGYSVSREKKERFSLILESASTNQTSMYLCASSARTGYSGANVLTFGAGSRLTVL.

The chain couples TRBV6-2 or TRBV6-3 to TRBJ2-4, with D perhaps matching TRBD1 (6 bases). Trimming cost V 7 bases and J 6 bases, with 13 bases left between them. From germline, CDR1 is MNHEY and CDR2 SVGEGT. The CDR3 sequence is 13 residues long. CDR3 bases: TGTGCCAGCACCCCAGGACAGTCAAACATTCAGTACTTC. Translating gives CASTPGQSNIQYF.

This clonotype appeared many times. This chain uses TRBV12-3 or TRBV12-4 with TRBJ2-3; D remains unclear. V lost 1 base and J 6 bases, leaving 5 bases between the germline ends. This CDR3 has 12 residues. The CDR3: CASSLVRDTQYF. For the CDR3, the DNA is TGTGCCAGCAGTTTAGTTCGCGATACGCAGTATTTT.

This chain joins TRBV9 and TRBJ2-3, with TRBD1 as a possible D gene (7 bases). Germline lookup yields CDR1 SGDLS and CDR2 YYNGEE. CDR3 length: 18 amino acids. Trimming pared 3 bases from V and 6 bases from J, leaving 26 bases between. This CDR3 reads CASSGTISEGAGKDTQYF. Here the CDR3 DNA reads TGTGCCAGCAGCGGGACCATTTCGGAGGGGGCAGGGAAGGATACGCAGTATTTT.

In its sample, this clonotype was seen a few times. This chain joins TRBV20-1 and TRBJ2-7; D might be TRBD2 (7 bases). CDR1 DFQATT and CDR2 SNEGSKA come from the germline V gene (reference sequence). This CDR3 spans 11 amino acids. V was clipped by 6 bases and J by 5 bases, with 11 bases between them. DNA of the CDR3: TGCAGTGCCCCGGGGGGCCACGAGCAGTACTTC. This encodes CSAPGGHEQYF.

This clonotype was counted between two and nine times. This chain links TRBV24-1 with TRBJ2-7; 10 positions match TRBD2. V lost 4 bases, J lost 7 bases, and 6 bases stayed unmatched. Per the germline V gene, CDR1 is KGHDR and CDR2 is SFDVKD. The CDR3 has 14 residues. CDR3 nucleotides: TGTGCCACCAGTGAAGCGGGAGGGCCTGGAGAGCAGTACTTC. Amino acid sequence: CATSEAGGPGEQYF.

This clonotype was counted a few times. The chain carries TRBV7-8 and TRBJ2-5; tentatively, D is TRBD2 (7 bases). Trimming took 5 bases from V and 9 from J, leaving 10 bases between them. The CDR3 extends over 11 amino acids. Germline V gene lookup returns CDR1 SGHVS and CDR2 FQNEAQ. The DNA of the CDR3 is TGTGCCAGCAGCCCGCGGGGGCCCCAGTACTTC. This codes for CASSPRGPQYF.

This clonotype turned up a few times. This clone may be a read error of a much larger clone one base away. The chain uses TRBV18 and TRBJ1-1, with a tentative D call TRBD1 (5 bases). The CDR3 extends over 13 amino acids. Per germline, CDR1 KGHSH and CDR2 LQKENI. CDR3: CASSPPHGHEASF. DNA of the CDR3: TGTGCCAGCTCACCACCGCACGGACATGAAGCTTCCTTT. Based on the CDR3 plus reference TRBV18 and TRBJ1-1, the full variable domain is NAGVMQNPRHLVRRRGQEARLRCSPMKGHSHVYWYRQLPEEGLKFMVYLQKENIIDESGMPKERFSAEFPKEGPSILRIQQVVRGDSAAYFCASSPPHGHEASFGQGTRLTVV.

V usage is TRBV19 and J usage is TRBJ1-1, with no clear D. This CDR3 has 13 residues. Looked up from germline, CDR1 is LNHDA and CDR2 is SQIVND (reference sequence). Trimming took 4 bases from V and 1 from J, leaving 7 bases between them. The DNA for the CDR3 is TGTGCCAGTAGTAACCAGTGGAACACTGAAGCTTTCTTT. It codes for CASSNQWNTEAFF. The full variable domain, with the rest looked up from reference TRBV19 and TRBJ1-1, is DGGITQSPKYLFRKEGQNVTLSCEQNLNHDAMYWYRQDPGQGLRLIYYSQIVNDFQKGDIAEGYSVSREKKESFPLTVTSAQKNPTAFYLCASSNQWNTEAFFGQGTRLTVV.

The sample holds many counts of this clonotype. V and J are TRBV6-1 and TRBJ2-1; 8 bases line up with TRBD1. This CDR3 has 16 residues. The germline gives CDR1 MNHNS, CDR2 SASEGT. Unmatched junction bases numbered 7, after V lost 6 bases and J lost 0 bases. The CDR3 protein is CASSRTGYSSYNEQFF. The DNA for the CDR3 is TGTGCCAGCAGCCGGACAGGGTACAGCTCCTACAATGAGCAGTTCTTC.

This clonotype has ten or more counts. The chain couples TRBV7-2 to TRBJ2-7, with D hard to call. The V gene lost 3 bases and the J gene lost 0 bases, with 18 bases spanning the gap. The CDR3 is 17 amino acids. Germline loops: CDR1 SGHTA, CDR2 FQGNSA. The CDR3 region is CASSFSIFKSVSYEQYF. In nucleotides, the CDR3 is TGTGCCAGCAGCTTCTCAATCTTTAAGTCTGTCTCCTACGAGCAGTACTTC.

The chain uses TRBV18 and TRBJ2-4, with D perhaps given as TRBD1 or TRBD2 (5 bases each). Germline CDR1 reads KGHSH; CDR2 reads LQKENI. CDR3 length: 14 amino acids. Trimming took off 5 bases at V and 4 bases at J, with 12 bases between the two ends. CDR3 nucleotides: TGTGCCAGCTCAGAAAGGGACGGGAAAAACATTCAGTACTTC. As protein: CASSERDGKNIQYF.

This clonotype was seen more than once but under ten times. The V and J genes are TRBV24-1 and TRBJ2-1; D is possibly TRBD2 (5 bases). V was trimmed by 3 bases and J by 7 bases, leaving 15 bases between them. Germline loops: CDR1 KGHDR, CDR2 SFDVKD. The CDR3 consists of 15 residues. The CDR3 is CATSDPTGGLNEQFF. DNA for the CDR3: TGTGCCACCAGTGATCCAACGGGCGGGCTTAATGAGCAGTTCTTC.

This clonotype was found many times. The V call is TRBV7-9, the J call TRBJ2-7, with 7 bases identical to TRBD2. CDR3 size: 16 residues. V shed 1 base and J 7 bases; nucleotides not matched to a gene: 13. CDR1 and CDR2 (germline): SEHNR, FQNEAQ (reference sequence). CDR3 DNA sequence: TGTGCCAGCAGCTTAGTGATCGCGGGAGTTCGGGATGAGCAGTACTTC. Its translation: CASSLVIAGVRDEQYF.

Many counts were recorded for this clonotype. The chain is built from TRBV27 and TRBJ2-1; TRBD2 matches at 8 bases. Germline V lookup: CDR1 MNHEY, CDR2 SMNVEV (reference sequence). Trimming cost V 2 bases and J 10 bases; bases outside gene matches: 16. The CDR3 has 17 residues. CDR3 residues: CASSLPEAAGVVGEQFF. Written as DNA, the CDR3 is TGTGCCAGCAGTTTACCGGAAGCAGCGGGAGTTGTTGGGGAGCAGTTCTTC.

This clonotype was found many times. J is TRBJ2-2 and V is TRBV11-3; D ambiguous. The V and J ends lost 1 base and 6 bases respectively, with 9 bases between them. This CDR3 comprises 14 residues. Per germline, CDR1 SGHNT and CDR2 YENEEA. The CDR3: CASSLGGYSGELFF. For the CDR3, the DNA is TGTGCCAGCAGCTTAGGAGGCTACTCCGGGGAGCTGTTTTTT.

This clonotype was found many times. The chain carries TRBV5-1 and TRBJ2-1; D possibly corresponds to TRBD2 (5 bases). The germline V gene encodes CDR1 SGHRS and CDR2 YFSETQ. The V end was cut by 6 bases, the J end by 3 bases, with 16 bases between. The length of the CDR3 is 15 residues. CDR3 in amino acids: CASTSSLANYNEQFF. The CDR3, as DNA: TGCGCCAGCACCTCGAGCCTAGCCAACTACAATGAGCAGTTCTTC.

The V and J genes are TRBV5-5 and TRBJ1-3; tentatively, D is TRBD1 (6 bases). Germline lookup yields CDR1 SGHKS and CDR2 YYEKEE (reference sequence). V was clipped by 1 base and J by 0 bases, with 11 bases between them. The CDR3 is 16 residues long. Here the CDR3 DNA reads TGTGCCAGCAGCTTGAGCGGGGGCATCTCTGGAAACACCATATATTTT. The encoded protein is CASSLSGGISGNTIYF.

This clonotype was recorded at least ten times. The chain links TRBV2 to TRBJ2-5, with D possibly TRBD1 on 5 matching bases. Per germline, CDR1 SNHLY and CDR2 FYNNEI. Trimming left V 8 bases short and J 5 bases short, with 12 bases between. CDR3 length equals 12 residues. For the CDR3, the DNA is TGTGCCAGCTTTGACAGCCGCGAGACCCAGTACTTC. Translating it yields CASFDSRETQYF.

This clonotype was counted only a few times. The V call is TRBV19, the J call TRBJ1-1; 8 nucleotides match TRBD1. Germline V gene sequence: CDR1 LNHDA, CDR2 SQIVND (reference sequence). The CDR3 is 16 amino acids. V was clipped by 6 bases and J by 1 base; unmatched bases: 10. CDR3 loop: CASSPRQGYRNTEAFF. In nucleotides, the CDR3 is TGTGCCAGTAGCCCGAGACAGGGGTATAGGAACACTGAAGCTTTCTTT.

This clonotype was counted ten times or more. CDR3 sequence: CASSYSRGGHEQYF. The CDR3 DNA sequence: TGTGCCAGCAGTTACTCGAGGGGGGGACACGAGCAGTACTTC. This rearrangement joins TRBV6-5 to TRBJ2-7; tentatively, D is TRBD2 (7 bases). Between the trimmed V and J ends, which lost 0 bases and 5 bases, there was a span of 11 bases. In germline, CDR1 is MNHEY, CDR2 SVGAGI. The CDR3 totals 14 residues.